This is a list of T cell receptor beta chains from one sample in a study of T cell responses to AZD1222 COVID-19 vaccine. Profiling relied on immunoSEQ multiplex PCR, and the TCRdb table lists in-frame clones only, not all of them. The sample includes around 120,000 clones, about 89% of them seen just once. This specimen was peripheral blood, taken on day 0 of MenACWY control vaccination. The receptors were sampled from an adult in good health. Both conserved end residues are part of each CDR3. The D gene is left open where the match is weak. Some rows have no size entry. The others give once, few or many, or a class for an expanded clone.

j_gene	v_gene	d_gene	len	abundance	CDR3nt	CDR3aa
TRBJ2-1	TRBV24-1	TRBD2	17	NA	TGTGCCTCCTACCTCTCCTTTTGGGGAGGGCCCTACAATGAGCAGTTCTTC	CASYLSFWGGPYNEQFF
TRBJ1-2	TRBV29-1	TRBD1	17	few	TGCAGCGTTGAAACCGGATACGGGACAGATACTAACTATGGCTACACCTTC	CSVETGYGTDTNYGYTF
TRBJ2-4	TRBV10-3	TRBD2	13	NA	TGTGCCATCAGTGAGAGTTTGGCTAGCGGGCAAAACTTC	CAISESLASGQNF
TRBJ2-6	TRBV7-9	NA	18	once	TGTGCCAGCAGCTTTCCCCCGGACATTTACTCTGGGGCCAACGTCCTGACTTTC	CASSFPPDIYSGANVLTF
TRBJ1-5	TRBV27	NA	12	NA	TGTGCCAGCAGCGAAATCAATCAGCCCCAGCATTTT	CASSEINQPQHF
TRBJ2-3	TRBV10-3	NA	14	NA	TGTGCCATCACCCAGGGACGCGGCACAGATACGCAGTATTTT	CAITQGRGTDTQYF
TRBJ2-7	TRBV19	TRBD1	15	NA	TGTGCCAGTAGTCTACAGGGACAGGGGAATCACGAGCAGTACTTC	CASSLQGQGNHEQYF
TRBJ2-3	TRBV25-1	NA	15	many	TGTGCCAGCAGCCAAAAGAGGGGTCCCGCAGATACGCAGTATTTT	CASSQKRGPADTQYF
TRBJ1-5	TRBV30	NA	14	NA	TGTGCCTGGAATCCCGGGAATAGCAATCAGCCCCAGCATTTT	CAWNPGNSNQPQHF
TRBJ2-5	TRBV24-1	NA	12	NA	TGTGCCACCAGTGATTCCCAAGAGACCCAGTACTTC	CATSDSQETQYF
TRBJ2-1	TRBV29-1	NA	14	NA	TGCAGCGTTGTCAGGGTAAGCTCCTACAATGAGCAGTTCTTC	CSVVRVSSYNEQFF
TRBJ2-3	TRBV2	TRBD2	16	NA	TGTGCCAGCAGTGGGGCTAGCGGGCGAGCCACAGATACGCAGTATTTT	CASSGASGRATDTQYF
TRBJ2-5	TRBV7-9	TRBD2	14	NA	TGTGCCAGCAGCTACTCTAGCGGACAAGAGACCCAGTACTTC	CASSYSSGQETQYF
TRBJ2-1	TRBV7-3	NA	15	NA	TGTGCCAGCAGCCCCGGACAGAGAACCTACAATGAGCAGTTCTTC	CASSPGQRTYNEQFF
TRBJ2-1	TRBV21-1	NA	15	NA	TGTGCCAGAGCCCGGGCAGCGGGAATTCACAATGAGCAGTTCTTC	CARARAAGIHNEQFF
TRBJ1-2	TRBV7-3	TRBD1	12	NA	TGTGCCAGCAGCTTGGGGACAGGGGGCCTCACCTTC	CASSLGTGGLTF
TRBJ2-3	TRBV7-2	TRBD2	16	few	TGTGCCAGCAGCTTAGTAGCGGGAGGAGTATTAGATACGCAGTATTTT	CASSLVAGGVLDTQYF
TRBJ2-7	TRBV2	TRBD1	13	NA	TGTGCCAGCAGGGGAAGGACAGGGGTCGAGCAGTACTTC	CASRGRTGVEQYF
TRBJ2-1	TRBV6-5	TRBD2	15	NA	TGTGCCAGCAGTCGAGGGACTAGCGGAAACAATGAGCAGTTCTTC	CASSRGTSGNNEQFF
TRBJ1-5	TRBV10-3	TRBD1	14	NA	TGTGCCATCAGGGGGGACAGTCACAATCAGCCCCAGCATTTT	CAIRGDSHNQPQHF
TRBJ2-2	TRBV9	TRBD1	17	NA	TGTGCCAGCAGCGTAGGGGTCCAGGGGGCTCGGACCGGGGAGCTGTTTTTT	CASSVGVQGARTGELFF
TRBJ2-7	TRBV2	TRBD1	14	NA	TGTGCCAGCAGAGACCGGGACAGGGGCGACGAGCAGTACTTC	CASRDRDRGDEQYF
TRBJ2-7	TRBV5-6	NA	14	NA	TGTGCCAGCACCCCCCGGCATGTATCCTACGAGCAGTACTTC	CASTPRHVSYEQYF
TRBJ2-3	TRBV7-2	TRBD1	16	NA	TGTGCCAGCAGCTTAGGGGACAGGGGGCGGACAGATACGCAGTATTTT	CASSLGDRGRTDTQYF
TRBJ1-2	TRBV28	NA	14	once	TGTGCCAGCAGTTCTCCGACAGGAGACTATGGCTACACCTTC	CASSSPTGDYGYTF
TRBJ2-1	TRBV10-3	NA	15	NA	TGTGCCATCAGTGAGACGTCGGCGGGTCACAATGAGCAGTTCTTC	CAISETSAGHNEQFF
TRBJ2-3	TRBV14	NA	15	NA	TGTGCCAGCAGCCAAGAATGGGACAGCACAGATACGCAGTATTTT	CASSQEWDSTDTQYF
TRBJ2-1	TRBV29-1	NA	14	NA	TGCAGCGTTGACAGGCTAGCTCTTAACAATGAGCAGTTCTTC	CSVDRLALNNEQFF
TRBJ2-2	TRBV7-9	TRBD2	15	NA	TGTGCCAGCAGCCAAGGGACTAGCGGGCACGGGGAGCTGTTTTTT	CASSQGTSGHGELFF
TRBJ1-5	TRBV15	NA	13	NA	TGTGCCACCAGCCGAGGAGGATTTCAGCCCCAGCATTTT	CATSRGGFQPQHF
TRBJ2-1	TRBV5-1	TRBD2	16	NA	TGCGCCAGCAGCTTGATTCCGACTAGCAGATACAATGAGCAGTTCTTC	CASSLIPTSRYNEQFF
TRBJ2-5	TRBV7-8	TRBD2	18	NA	TGTGCCAGCACTAGCGGGCCCCCCTTTACCAAGCGGGAAGAGACCCAGTACTTC	CASTSGPPFTKREETQYF
TRBJ2-1	TRBV11-3	TRBD2	17	NA	TGTGCCAGCAGATATAAGGGACTAGCGGGAGGGCCAGGTGAGCAGTTCTTC	CASRYKGLAGGPGEQFF
TRBJ2-7	TRBV10-3	NA	15	NA	TGTGCCATCAGTCCATCCCAGGGTGGGTTCCACGAGCAGTACTTC	CAISPSQGGFHEQYF
TRBJ2-5	TRBV25-1	TRBD1	17	NA	TGTGCCAGCAGTGGGGTCCCCGGGACAGGGGGCCAAGAGACCCAGTACTTC	CASSGVPGTGGQETQYF
TRBJ2-2	TRBV5-6	NA	14	NA	TGTGCCAGCAGCTTGGTGGCAGGGGTCGGGGAGCTGTTTTTT	CASSLVAGVGELFF
TRBJ2-5	TRBV10-3	TRBD2	16	NA	TGTGCCATCAGTGGAAGGGAGGGGAAGTACCAAGAGACCCAGTACTTC	CAISGREGKYQETQYF
TRBJ2-3	TRBV5-1	TRBD1	16	NA	TGCGCCAGCTCCCCATCCCCCGGACAGGGCACAGATACGCAGTATTTT	CASSPSPGQGTDTQYF
TRBJ1-1	TRBV5-6	TRBD1	16	NA	TGTGCCAGCAGCGCTCCGGGACAGGGTGTGAGCACTGAAGCTTTCTTT	CASSAPGQGVSTEAFF
TRBJ1-3	TRBV4-3	NA	14	many	TGCGCCAGCAGCCAAGAGTATAACAGCTACGCCATATATTTT	CASSQEYNSYAIYF
TRBJ2-2	TRBV19	NA	13	NA	TGTGCCATTCGGGACGGGCTTTACGGGGGGCTGTTTTTT	CAIRDGLYGGLFF
TRBJ1-1	TRBV6-2/TRBV6-3	TRBD1	14	once	TGTGCCAGCAGTTACTCGAGGGGGCTATACGAAGCTTTCTTT	CASSYSRGLYEAFF
TRBJ2-7	TRBV5-4	NA	15	once	TGTGCCAGCAGCCGCGGACTATCCTCGGGGCGAGAGCAGTACTTC	CASSRGLSSGREQYF
TRBJ2-7	TRBV30	NA	13	NA	TGTGCCTGGAGTACGACCCAGGGCTACGAGCAGTACTTC	CAWSTTQGYEQYF
TRBJ2-1	TRBV19	TRBD2	13	NA	TGTGCCAGTAGGAGACTAGCCTCAAATGAGCAGTTCTTC	CASRRLASNEQFF
TRBJ2-3	TRBV30	NA	11	NA	TGTGCCTGGAGTCCCATGAATACGCAGTATTTT	CAWSPMNTQYF
TRBJ1-5	TRBV28	NA	12	NA	TGTGCCAGCAGGCAGAGCAATCAGCCCCAGCATTTT	CASRQSNQPQHF
TRBJ2-7	TRBV10-3	NA	14	NA	TGTGCTACCGCCGACAGTTTTATTAGCTACGAGCAGTACTTC	CATADSFISYEQYF
TRBJ1-2	TRBV29-1	NA	16	NA	TGCAGCGTTGAAGATCCGACAGATCTAGCTAACTATGGCTACACCTTC	CSVEDPTDLANYGYTF
TRBJ2-3	TRBV10-3	NA	15	NA	TGTGCCATCAGTGAAACAGACACCAGCACAGATACGCAGTATTTT	CAISETDTSTDTQYF